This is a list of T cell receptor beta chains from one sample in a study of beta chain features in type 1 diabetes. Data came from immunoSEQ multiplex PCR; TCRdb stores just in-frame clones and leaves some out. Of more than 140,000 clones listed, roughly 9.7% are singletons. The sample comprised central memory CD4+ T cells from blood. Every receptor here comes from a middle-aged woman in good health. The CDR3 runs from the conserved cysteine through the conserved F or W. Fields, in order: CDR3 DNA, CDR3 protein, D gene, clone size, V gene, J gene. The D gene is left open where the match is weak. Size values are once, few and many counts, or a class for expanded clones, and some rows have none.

TGTGCCAGCAGCTTAGGGACTAGCTGGGGGGGCGGGGAGACCCAGTACTTC	CASSLGTSWGGGETQYF	TRBD2	few	TRBV11-2	TRBJ2-5
TGTGCCTCCCATCCGGGGAGGAACTATGGCTACACCTTC	CASHPGRNYGYTF	-	-	TRBV10-3	TRBJ1-2
TGTGCCAGCAGTCAGTGGGGGACTAGCGAATTTTTGGAGCAGTACTTC	CASSQWGTSEFLEQYF	TRBD2	-	TRBV27	TRBJ2-7
TGTGCCAGCAGCCCCCTCGGCGGGGGGGCTCCAGATACGCAGTATTTT	CASSPLGGGAPDTQYF	TRBD2	few	TRBV7-2	TRBJ2-3
TGTGCCAGCAGTGAATCGGGGTACGGCTACACCTTC	CASSESGYGYTF	-	few	TRBV6-1	TRBJ1-2
TGCGCCAGCAGCTTGGCGGGTCAACGGACAGATACGCAGTATTTT	CASSLAGQRTDTQYF	-	few	TRBV5-1	TRBJ2-3
TGCGCCAGCAGCTTGCCTTCGAACACCATATATTTT	CASSLPSNTIYF	-	few	TRBV5-1	TRBJ1-3
TGTGCCACCAGCGTAGCGGACTCCTCCTACGAGCAGTACTTC	CATSVADSSYEQYF	-	many	TRBV10-3	TRBJ2-7
TGCGCCAGCAGTGGACAGGTCGGAGAGACCCAGTACTTC	CASSGQVGETQYF	-	-	TRBV10-1	TRBJ2-5
TGTGCCAGCCGACAGACAACTAATGAAAAACTGTTTTTT	CASRQTTNEKLFF	-	-	TRBV19	TRBJ1-4
TGTGCCAGCAGCGTAGGCGGGGCGAACTATGGCTACACCTTC	CASSVGGANYGYTF	-	-	TRBV9	TRBJ1-2
TGTGCCAGCAGCTTGGACTCAGGGCAGGTCGCCTACGAGCAGTACTTC	CASSLDSGQVAYEQYF	-	-	TRBV5-6	TRBJ2-7
TGTGCCAGCAGCCCTAGGACAGATGGCTACACCTTC	CASSPRTDGYTF	-	few	TRBV7-9	TRBJ1-2
TGTGCCAGCAGATGGGGGGACTCCGGGGAGCTGTTTTTT	CASRWGDSGELFF	-	-	TRBV6-5	TRBJ2-2
TGTGCCAGCAGCCAAGACCCACTAGAGACCCAGTACTTC	CASSQDPLETQYF	-	few	TRBV4-2	TRBJ2-5
TGTGCCAGCAGCTTGAGTGGCTTCCCCTACGAGCAGTACTTC	CASSLSGFPYEQYF	-	-	TRBV5-6	TRBJ2-7
TGTGCCAGCAGCGCCCAGTTAGCTGGCGAGCAGTACTTC	CASSAQLAGEQYF	-	many	TRBV7-2	TRBJ2-7
TGTGCCACCGGGACAGGTACCTCCTATGGCTACACCTTC	CATGTGTSYGYTF	TRBD1	few	TRBV10-3	TRBJ1-2
TGTGCCAGTAGTATCAGGACAGGGGCAACTCGGGAGACCCAGTACTTC	CASSIRTGATRETQYF	TRBD1	many	TRBV19	TRBJ2-5
TGTGCCAGCAGTGGAGAGACAGGGGCGTGGGGCTACACCTTC	CASSGETGAWGYTF	TRBD1	-	TRBV25-1	TRBJ1-2
TGTGCTAGTGGTTTTTCACAGACAGATACGCAGTATTTT	CASGFSQTDTQYF	-	-	TRBV12-5	TRBJ2-3
TGTGCCAGCAGCCAAGTTCTGGCGGGGTGGGTAGCGTACACTGAAGCTTTCTTT	CASSQVLAGWVAYTEAFF	-	medium-sized	TRBV14	TRBJ1-1
TGTGCCAGCTCACCCCGGGCGGGGGACGGAACCACAGATACGCAGTATTTT	CASSPRAGDGTTDTQYF	TRBD2	few	TRBV18	TRBJ2-3
TGTGCCAGCAGAAGCCACGGGACAGGGGCCTACGAGCAGTACTTC	CASRSHGTGAYEQYF	TRBD1	-	TRBV6-5	TRBJ2-7
TGTGCCAGCAGTGATCCGAGTGCGCTCGATACGCAGTATTTT	CASSDPSALDTQYF	-	few	TRBV25-1	TRBJ2-3
TGTGCCAGCAGTCCCGCGGGAACCAGCGGTTCCTACGAGCAGTACTTC	CASSPAGTSGSYEQYF	-	many	TRBV28	TRBJ2-7
TGTGCCAGCAGCACCCGGACAGGGACGGGTGGCTACACCTTC	CASSTRTGTGGYTF	TRBD1	-	TRBV13	TRBJ1-2
TGTGCCAGCAGTGAATACAGGGGAGCTGGGTTAAGCGCTTTCTTT	CASSEYRGAGLSAFF	TRBD1	-	TRBV27	TRBJ1-1
TGCAGCGGCAGACATAACACTGAAGCTTTCTTT	CSGRHNTEAFF	-	few	TRBV29-1	TRBJ1-1
TGTGCCAGCAGTGAACAAGCGACCCAGTACTTC	CASSEQATQYF	-	-	TRBV2	TRBJ2-5
TGTGCCAGCGGCCGACAGGTTAGCAATCAGCCCCAGCATTTT	CASGRQVSNQPQHF	-	-	TRBV6-1	TRBJ1-5
TGTGCCAGCAGTGAAGAAGGAAGGACAGCGGGGGAGCTGTTTTTT	CASSEEGRTAGELFF	-	-	TRBV6-1	TRBJ2-2
TGTGCCAGCAGCCAACGGGGACTAGCGGGGGGTCGTCCGGGGGAGCTGTTTTTT	CASSQRGLAGGRPGELFF	TRBD2	-	TRBV4-2	TRBJ2-2
TGTGCCAGCTCACCTCGGGTAGGCGAAAAACTGTTTTTT	CASSPRVGEKLFF	-	once	TRBV18	TRBJ1-4
TGTGCCAGTAAGGCGGACACATCGTACGAGCAGTACTTC	CASKADTSYEQYF	-	-	TRBV19	TRBJ2-7
TGTGCCAGCAGCTTAGACAGCTCTGGGGCCAACGTCCTGACTTTC	CASSLDSSGANVLTF	-	-	TRBV7-8	TRBJ2-6
TGTGCCAGCTCACCAATACAGGGTCGGACTGGAAACACCATATATTTT	CASSPIQGRTGNTIYF	-	-	TRBV18	TRBJ1-3
TGTGCCAGCAGCGATCCGGGACAGGGGTTCGGCGGGGAGCTGTTTTTT	CASSDPGQGFGGELFF	TRBD1	-	TRBV11-1	TRBJ2-2
TGTGCCAGCAGTGTCAGAACCACTGAAGCTTTCTTT	CASSVRTTEAFF	-	-	TRBV6-1	TRBJ1-1
TGCAGCGTTGAAGGGAGGGCGTTCTATGGCTACACCTTC	CSVEGRAFYGYTF	-	few	TRBV29-1	TRBJ1-2
TGTGCCAGCAGCTTGGCCGGGACAGCTAGCACAGATACGCAGTATTTT	CASSLAGTASTDTQYF	TRBD1	few	TRBV7-2	TRBJ2-3
TGTGCCGGGCGACAGGAATCCGCTGAAGCTTTCTTT	CAGRQESAEAFF	-	-	TRBV2	TRBJ1-1
TGTGCCAGTCTCCAGCGGGGGGCAATGAACACCGGGGAGCTGTTTTTT	CASLQRGAMNTGELFF	TRBD2	-	TRBV19	TRBJ2-2
TGCGCCAGCAGTCCGGGGGACACCGGGGAGCTGTTTTTT	CASSPGDTGELFF	-	-	TRBV10-1	TRBJ2-2
TGTGCCAGCAGCCTTACCGGGACAGGGGGTGAGCAGTACTTC	CASSLTGTGGEQYF	TRBD1	-	TRBV7-9	TRBJ2-7
TGTGCCACCAGCACCCGCGGAGGGGGGGGCCCCGGGGAGCTGTTTTTT	CATSTRGGGGPGELFF	-	few	TRBV15	TRBJ2-2